This TCR beta chain originates from a study of T-cell reconstitution after alpha-beta-depleted transplantation in children. Study-level findings and limits: Surviving recipient T cells and intrathymic progenitors accounted for some patients' high TCRbeta diversity at day 60. In patients about two months after transplant, alpha-beta T cells reportedly arose from several hundred expanded graft clones. Hyperexpanded clones declined; after one year, newly produced T cells mostly supplied diversity.

The V end was cut by 3 bases, the J end by 4 bases, with 9 bases between. Germline CDR1 and CDR2: SGHVS and FQNEAQ. The CDR3 length is 13 residues. As concerns this clonotype: As yet, its antigen is unknown. It may be a read error: a sequence one base away is much more abundant.

Using unique molecular identifiers, the investigators prepared the TCRbeta library. TCRdb independently ran MiXCR on the PCR reads; one entry per CDR3 protein. Of about 300,000 distinct CDR3 sequences detected, almost 8% appear once; the ten largest clones hold around 10%. The sequence came from a female patient aged 2-10 years who had a stem cell transplant for Fanconi anemia, so the T cells may come from the graft donor. The J gene is TRBJ1-2, the V gene TRBV7-8, with D tentatively TRBD1 (6 bases). Here the sequenced sample was peripheral blood, taken 360 days after TCRalphabeta/CD19-depleted stem cell transplant. CDR3 loop: CASSFQGTYGYTF. DNA of the CDR3: TGTGCCAGCAGCTTCCAGGGGACCTATGGCTACACCTTC.